Sequencing of this T cell receptor beta chain was carried out in a study of blood T cells in healthy people across ages. Trimming removed 3 bases at V and 5 bases at J, with 6 bases between. Germline V CDR1 and CDR2: DFQATT, SNEGSKA (reference sequence). The CDR3 has 11 residues. Together with a sample-barcoded 5' primer, a J-beta primer mix was included in a second PCR lasting about 7 to 11 cycles. Researchers report that a template-switch adaptor with 12 random nucleotides tagged each cDNA molecule. Each CDR3 protein gets one entry after TCRdb re-called the 5' RACE reads with MiXCR. The sample carries some 690,000 distinct CDR3 sequences, 22% recorded once. Peripheral blood samples of around 11 milliliters were drawn from each donor. Whenever a sample was processed, at least 6.5 million PBMCs were isolated. Total RNA, at least 6 micrograms per sample, came from PBMCs.

The sequence was obtained from a man aged 65 to 85 in good health. The chain links TRBV20-1 to TRBJ2-3; D gene uncertain. Sequencing input: blood. CDR3 DNA: TGCAGTGCTAGCGGAAGAGATACGCAGTATTTT. It codes for CSASGRDTQYF.